This record looks at one TCR beta chain sequence and its context. Under the authors' procedure: Quantification of nucleated cells was approximated via reference gene primer amplification. The repertoire was sequenced with immunoSEQ multiplex PCR; TCRdb's copy has only in-frame clones and lacks some. The DNA gave D and trimming, while V, J and clone size come from that table. Altogether approximately 160,000 clones are present, around 90% being singletons, with the ten largest covering roughly 19%. V shed 4 bases and J shed 6 bases, with 13 bases lying between them. CDR3 length: 14 residues. The germline V gene encodes CDR1 SGHRS and CDR2 YFSETQ. This specimen comes from a study of blood T cell repertoires in COVID-19. At the level of the study: The cDNA or gDNA used as material had been derived from T cells, B-cell-depleted T cells, or PBMCs.

This chain links TRBV5-1 with TRBJ1-4; no clear D. The TCR sequence derives from a man aged 55 to 70 with active or convalescent COVID-19. Material: peripheral blood. The CDR3 is CASSRDSSDEKLFF. The CDR3 DNA reads as TGCGCCAGCAGCCGTGACTCGTCAGATGAAAAACTGTTTTTT.